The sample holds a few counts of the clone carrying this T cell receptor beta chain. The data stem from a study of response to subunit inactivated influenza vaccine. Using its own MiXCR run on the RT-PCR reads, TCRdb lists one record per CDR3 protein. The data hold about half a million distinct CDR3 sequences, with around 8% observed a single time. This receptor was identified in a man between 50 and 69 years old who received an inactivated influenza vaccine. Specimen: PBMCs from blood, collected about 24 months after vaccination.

CDR3 in DNA: TGTGCCAGCAGCTCGCACGTCCCGGGACTAGCGGGGGGGCCTACAGATACGCAGTATTTT. Protein sequence: CASSSHVPGLAGGPTDTQYF. V usage is TRBV11-2 and J usage is TRBJ2-3; the match to TRBD2 covers 16 bases. This CDR3 region has 20 residues. Germline CDR1 is SGHAT and CDR2 is FQNNGV. The junction had 13 bases not matched to a gene; V was cut back by 4 bases and J by 3 bases. The full variable domain, its missing parts supplied by reference TRBV11-2 and TRBJ2-3, is EAGVAQSPRYKIIEKRQSVAFWCNPISGHATLYWYQQILGQGPKLLIQFQNNGVVDDSQLPKDRFSAERLKGVDSTLKIQPAKLEDSAVYLCASSSHVPGLAGGPTDTQYFGPGTRLTVL.